Below are 9 T cell receptor beta chains sequenced from a single sample in a study of glioma-infiltrating T cells after dendritic cell vaccination. Assay: immunoSEQ multiplex PCR; the TCRdb copy retains only in-frame clones and omits some. Here the sample spans about 49,000 clones, 85% being singletons. This sample comprised blood, obtained before dendritic cell vaccination. All receptors come from a human donor with glioblastoma.

The V and J genes are TRBV18 and TRBJ1-1; maybe TRBD1 (6 bases). Germline V lookup: CDR1 KGHSH, CDR2 LQKENI. The CDR3 consists of 13 residues. Trimming cost V 8 bases and J 3 bases, with 13 bases left between them. The CDR3 spells CASTYRADTEAFF. CDR3 in DNA: TGTGCCAGCACGTACAGGGCTGACACTGAAGCTTTCTTT.

The chain has TRBV7-2 and TRBJ1-3, with a weak D call TRBD1 (5 bases). The CDR3 totals 13 residues. V was cut by 8 bases and J by 0 bases, with 8 bases left in between. CDR1 is SGHTA, CDR2 FQGNSA, per germline. The CDR3 DNA reads TGTGCCAGCTCCAGGGACTCTGGAAACACCATATATTTT. Translating gives CASSRDSGNTIYF. The full variable domain, with the rest looked up from reference TRBV7-2 and TRBJ1-3, is GAGVSQSPSNKVTEKGKDVELRCDPISGHTALYWYRQSLGQGLEFLIYFQGNSAPDKSGLPSDRFSAERTGGSVSTLTIQRTQQEDSAVYLCASSRDSGNTIYFGEGSWLTVV.

The chain joins TRBV4-1 to TRBJ1-2; no clear D. Per germline, CDR1 MGHRA and CDR2 YSYEKL. Trimming took 1 base from V and 5 from J, leaving 5 bases between them. There are 12 residues in the CDR3. The CDR3 protein is CASSQGPYGYTF. The DNA for the CDR3 is TGCGCCAGCAGCCAAGGGCCGTATGGCTACACCTTC.

The V call is TRBV2, the J call TRBJ1-5; possible D gene TRBD1, 5 bases. Trimming shortened V by 9 bases and J by 4 bases, and 25 bases separated the two germline ends. The CDR3 is made up of 17 amino acids. The V gene's germline CDR1 is SNHLY and CDR2 FYNNEI. CDR3 nucleotides: TGTGCCAGTGAAGGTATCGCCAGGGCGCGTTCTAATCAGCCCCAGCATTTT. This sequence encodes CASEGIARARSNQPQHF.

Comment on this clone: The same CDR3 arises from other DNA sequences in this sample as well. The CDR3 protein is CASSFRGGGTEAFF. Written as DNA, the CDR3 is TGTGCCAGCAGTTTTCGCGGGGGCGGTACTGAAGCTTTCTTT. The gene calls are TRBV27 and TRBJ1-1; D might be TRBD1 (6 bases). Germline V gene data show CDR1 as MNHEY and CDR2 as SMNVEV (reference sequence). The CDR3 is 14 amino acids. Trimming removed 3 bases at V and 5 bases at J, with 13 bases between.

This rearrangement joins TRBV29-1 to TRBJ2-4, with 11 bases lining up with TRBD1. The CDR3 is 14 amino acids. CDR1 and CDR2 (germline): SQVTM, ANQGSEA. V lost 3 bases and J lost 8; bases outside the gene matches: 6. The CDR3 DNA follows: TGCAGCGTTGACTTGACGGGACAGGGGGACATTCAGTACTTC. Translated, it gives CSVDLTGQGDIQYF. Full variable domain (outside the CDR3, taken from reference TRBV29-1 and TRBJ2-4): SAVISQKPSRDICQRGTSLTIQCQVDSQVTMMFWYRQQPGQSLTLIATANQGSEATYESGFVIDKFPISRPNLTFSTLTVSNMSPEDSSIYLCSVDLTGQGDIQYFGAGTRLSVL.

The CDR3 here is CASSALATGDTEAFF. The CDR3 DNA sequence: TGTGCCAGCAGCGCATTGGCGACGGGTGACACTGAAGCTTTCTTT. This chain links TRBV6-4 with TRBJ1-1, with D uncertain. Trimming removed 6 bases at V and 3 bases at J, with 17 bases between. Germline CDR1 is MRHNA and CDR2 is SNTAGT. The CDR3 has 15 residues.

The gene calls are TRBV27 and TRBJ2-1, with a possible D match to TRBD2 (5 bases). Trimming shortened V by 9 bases and J by 7 bases, and 16 bases separated the two germline ends. This CDR3 has 13 residues. Germline V gene data show CDR1 as MNHEY and CDR2 as SMNVEV (reference sequence). This CDR3 is CASSVGRGNEQFF. The CDR3 coding sequence is TGTGCCAGTAGCGTGGGTCGGGGAAATGAGCAGTTCTTC.

The genes are TRBV18 and TRBJ2-3; TRBD2 agrees at 7 bases. The CDR3 runs to 14 residues. Germline V gene lookup returns CDR1 KGHSH and CDR2 LQKENI. The V and J ends lost 3 bases and 6 bases, in that order; junction bases with no gene match: 6. CDR3 DNA sequence: TGTGCCAGCTCACCCCCGACTAGCCGGGATACGCAGTATTTT. Amino acids: CASSPPTSRDTQYF.